Each of the 30 T cell receptor beta chains below was sequenced from the same sample in a study of cytomegalovirus exposure and HLA in healthy donors (dated by TCRdb to the late 2010s). Library method: the immunoSEQ multiplex PCR assay. Sourced from immuneACCESS, this table was stored by TCRdb with only in-frame sequences that have V and J called. A share of the clones is absent; for the studies checked, an unresolved V gene accounts for under half, and the remainder has no known explanation. The sample includes approximately 140,000 clones, with just under 85% observed a single time. The ten biggest clones cover roughly 1.4% of the sample. Sequencing was performed on PBMCs. Source of these receptors: a woman aged 25-40 years in good health and CMV-seronegative.

The chain is built from TRBV10-3 and TRBJ1-1, with D unclear. Germline V gives CDR1 ENHRY, CDR2 SYGVKD. The CDR3 loop spans 16 amino acids. Trimming took off 5 bases at V and 1 base at J, with 17 bases between the two ends. The CDR3 DNA sequence: TGTGCCATCAGTTGGGGTTCGCGGGGTGGGAACACTGAAGCTTTCTTT. Its protein product is CAISWGSRGGNTEAFF.

The V and J genes are TRBV7-9 and TRBJ1-1; 8 bases line up with TRBD1. Losses at the gene ends were 5 bases for V and 1 base for J; bases not matched to a gene: 6. This CDR3 has 15 residues. The V gene's germline CDR1 is SEHNR and CDR2 FQNEAQ (reference sequence). The DNA of the CDR3 is TGTGCCAGCAGCACCGGACAGGGCGCGAACACTGAAGCTTTCTTT. Translated: CASSTGQGANTEAFF. The complete variable domain, with remaining parts taken from reference TRBV7-9 and TRBJ1-1, reads DTGVSQNPRHKITKRGQNVTFRCDPISEHNRLYWYRQTLGQGPEFLTYFQNEAQLEKSRLLSDRFSAERPKGSFSTLEIQRTEQGDSAMYLCASSTGQGANTEAFFGQGTRLTVV.

The table lists this clone with a count of one. The gene calls are TRBV18 and TRBJ1-1, with 8 nucleotides matching TRBD1. V was pared by 4 bases and J by 3 bases, with 13 bases of the junction left unmatched. Germline lookup yields CDR1 KGHSH and CDR2 LQKENI. The CDR3 spans 17 residues. The DNA for the CDR3 is TGTGCCAGCTCACGAACCACCCGTACGACAGGGGACACTGAAGCTTTCTTT. It specifies CASSRTTRTTGDTEAFF.

V and J are TRBV7-9 and TRBJ2-1, with D possibly matching TRBD1 (6 bases). Looked up from germline, CDR1 is SEHNR and CDR2 is FQNEAQ (reference sequence). CDR3 length: 12 residues. V lost 1 base and J 9 bases, leaving 7 bases between the germline ends. For the CDR3, the DNA is TGTGCCAGCAGCTTAGGGGGGCTTGAGCAGTTCTTC. Translated: CASSLGGLEQFF.

This clone was picked up one time. V usage is TRBV4-3 and J usage is TRBJ2-1, with D tentatively TRBD2 (5 bases). The germline V gene has CDR1 LGHNA and CDR2 YSLEER. The V and J ends lost 0 bases and 5 bases respectively, with 17 bases between them. This CDR3 region has 17 residues. The CDR3 protein is CASSQEFASQSNNEQFF. CDR3 DNA: TGCGCCAGCAGCCAAGAATTTGCTAGCCAATCTAACAATGAGCAGTTCTTC.

This clone has only a few counts. The chain employs TRBV7-8 and TRBJ1-6, with D unclear. Germline CDR1 and CDR2: SGHVS and FQNEAQ. CDR3 length equals 14 residues. V lost 5 bases and J lost 10, with 15 bases in between. CDR3: CASSPQALGSPLHF. The CDR3 DNA is TGTGCCAGCAGCCCGCAGGCATTGGGCTCACCCCTCCACTTT. The whole variable domain, filled in from reference TRBV7-8 and TRBJ1-6, reads GAGVSQSPRYKVAKRGQDVALRCDPISGHVSLFWYQQALGQGPEFLTYFQNEAQLDKSGLPSDRFFAERPEGSVSTLKIQRTQQEDSAVYLCASSPQALGSPLHFGNGTRLTVT.

The gene calls are TRBV2 and TRBJ1-5; 12 bases match TRBD1. Germline CDR1 and CDR2: SNHLY and FYNNEI. CDR3 length: 13 amino acids. The ends lost 9 bases at V and 6 bases at J; junction bases unmatched: 3. The CDR3 here is CARGTGGGQPQHF. For the CDR3, the DNA is TGTGCCAGAGGGACAGGGGGCGGTCAGCCCCAGCATTTT.

V usage is TRBV6-1 and J usage is TRBJ2-1, with D perhaps matching TRBD2 (7 bases). Trimming removed 3 bases from V and 8 bases from J, with 20 bases in between. This CDR3 has 16 amino acids. CDR1 is MNHNS and CDR2 is SASEGT in the germline V gene. The CDR3 reads CASSDRRGAPLYEQFF. In DNA form, the CDR3 reads TGTGCCAGCAGTGATCGTCGGGGGGCCCCCTTGTATGAGCAGTTCTTC.

The chain has TRBV9 and TRBJ1-3; D is unresolved. The V gene lost 0 bases and the J gene lost 4 bases, with 14 bases spanning the gap. The CDR3 is 16 amino acids. CDR1 and CDR2 from the germline V gene are SGDLS and YYNGEE. The CDR3 sequence: CASSVGYEGIGNTIYF. CDR3 bases: TGTGCCAGCAGCGTAGGATATGAGGGTATCGGAAACACCATATATTTT.

This sequence joins TRBV9 and TRBJ2-1; TRBD2 is a possible D gene (6 bases). The V end was cut by 5 bases, the J end by 9 bases, with 9 bases between. Germline V gene sequence: CDR1 SGDLS, CDR2 YYNGEE. CDR3 length: 11 amino acids. DNA of the CDR3: TGTGCCAGCAGTGACGGGGGTGAGCAGTTCTTC. Its protein product is CASSDGGEQFF.

The V and J genes are TRBV5-1 and TRBJ2-3, with 8 bases matching TRBD2. Germline CDR1 SGHRS, CDR2 YFSETQ. V lost 3 bases to trimming and J lost 4 bases; unmatched junction nucleotides: 7. The CDR3 covers 15 residues. The CDR3 spells CASSSKRGSPDTQYF. The CDR3 bases are TGCGCCAGCAGCTCAAAGCGGGGGAGCCCAGATACGCAGTATTTT.

This clone was seen a few times. The chain combines TRBV28 with TRBJ1-2; 9 bases match TRBD1. Trimming took 8 bases from V and 5 from J; bases not matched to a gene: 9. The CDR3 consists of 14 residues. Germline V CDR1 and CDR2: MDHEN, SYDVKM. The CDR3 DNA sequence: TGTGCCAGCGGGGACAGGGTAGGTCCTTATGGCTACACCTTC. This codes for CASGDRVGPYGYTF.

The genes are TRBV2 and TRBJ2-7, with 11 bases that match TRBD2. CDR3 length equals 14 residues. Trimming took 6 bases from V and 6 from J; bases not matched to a gene: 7. Germline V gives CDR1 SNHLY, CDR2 FYNNEI. The CDR3 region has the DNA TGTGCCAGCAGAGCAACTAGCGGGGGTTTCGAGCAGTACTTC. This translates into CASRATSGGFEQYF.

The chain carries TRBV29-1 and TRBJ2-7; D remains ambiguous. Germline values: CDR1 SQVTM, CDR2 ANQGSEA. Trimming stripped 4 bases from V and 0 bases from J, with 7 bases between. The CDR3 length is 12 residues. This CDR3 is CSVVPSSYEQYF. Here the CDR3 DNA reads TGCAGCGTTGTACCGAGCTCCTACGAGCAGTACTTC.

The chain combines TRBV19 with TRBJ1-5; a weak D match, TRBD1 (6 bases). The V end lost 1 base, the J end lost 5 bases, and 12 bases lay between the germline ends. CDR3 length: 15 amino acids. Germline CDR1 is LNHDA and CDR2 is SQIVND (reference sequence). DNA of the CDR3: TGTGCCAGTAGTATAGTTGCAGGGGTTCATCAGCCCCAGCATTTT. Its protein is CASSIVAGVHQPQHF.

This chain joins TRBV5-1 and TRBJ2-5; 8 nucleotides match TRBD1. The length of the CDR3 is 15 residues. Germline loops: CDR1 SGHRS, CDR2 YFSETQ. V shed 0 bases and J 6 bases; nucleotides not matched to a gene: 7. This CDR3 is CASSLESGGLKTQYF. CDR3 DNA sequence: TGCGCCAGCAGCTTGGAGTCAGGGGGCTTGAAGACCCAGTACTTC.

The V and J genes are TRBV15 and TRBJ2-1, with TRBD2 matching 11 bases. The germline gives CDR1 LNHNV, CDR2 YYDKDF (reference sequence). CDR3 length: 17 amino acids. The V gene end was trimmed by 2 bases and the J gene end by 2 bases; junction bases not matched to a gene: 5. The CDR3 bases are TGTGCCACCAGCAGATCCCGACTAGCGGGGCCCTACAATGAGCAGTTCTTC. Translation gives CATSRSRLAGPYNEQFF.

The rearrangement uses TRBV7-6 and TRBJ1-1; D ambiguous. The CDR3 consists of 14 residues. The germline V gene has CDR1 SGHVS and CDR2 FNYEAQ. V was cut by 5 bases and J by 0 bases, with 10 bases left in between. CDR3 coding DNA: TGTGCCAGCAGCCTCCCTCCGGTGAACACTGAAGCTTTCTTT. Translated, it gives CASSLPPVNTEAFF.

The chain couples TRBV19 to TRBJ2-1, with 7 bases aligning to TRBD1. The length of the CDR3 is 16 residues. V was clipped by 3 bases and J by 2 bases; unmatched bases: 7. Germline V gene sequence: CDR1 LNHDA, CDR2 SQIVND (reference sequence). Here the CDR3 DNA reads TGTGCCAGTAGTATGTTCGGGCAGGGGGCCTACAATGAGCAGTTCTTC. Amino acids: CASSMFGQGAYNEQFF. Filled out from reference TRBV19 and TRBJ2-1, the complete variable domain reads DGGITQSPKYLFRKEGQNVTLSCEQNLNHDAMYWYRQDPGQGLRLIYYSQIVNDFQKGDIAEGYSVSREKKESFPLTVTSAQKNPTAFYLCASSMFGQGAYNEQFFGPGTRLTVL.

The V gene is TRBV19, the J gene TRBJ1-1; the match to TRBD1 covers 7 bases. Per the germline V gene, CDR1 is LNHDA and CDR2 is SQIVND (reference sequence). CDR3 length: 14 residues. Trimming cost V 2 bases and J 14 bases; bases outside gene matches: 14. CDR3 coding DNA: TGTGCCAGTAGTATAATCCGGAACATAGGACAGGTATTCTTT. Amino acid sequence: CASSIIRNIGQVFF.

As concerns this clone: Other nucleotide sequences from this sample produce the same CDR3. The chain uses TRBV7-9 and TRBJ1-1, with a weak D call TRBD1 (5 bases). V was clipped by 6 bases and J by 1 base, with 6 bases between them. This CDR3 is built from 12 residues. Germline V gene data show CDR1 as SEHNR and CDR2 as FQNEAQ (reference sequence). The CDR3 region has the DNA TGTGCCAGCAGAACAGGGAACACTGAAGCTTTCTTT. Translated, it gives CASRTGNTEAFF.

The V call is TRBV27, the J call TRBJ2-3; possibly TRBD2 for D (7 bases). Trimming took 2 bases from V and 4 from J, leaving 19 bases between them. The CDR3 has 17 amino acids. CDR1 is MNHEY and CDR2 is SMNVEV in the germline V gene (reference sequence). The CDR3 reads CASSLAPGAGVSDTQYF. The DNA for the CDR3 is TGTGCCAGCAGTTTAGCCCCGGGGGCGGGGGTCTCAGATACGCAGTATTTT.

The chain has TRBV28 and TRBJ1-2; 10 nucleotides line up with TRBD1. V lost 8 bases, J lost 8 bases, and 14 bases stayed unmatched. Germline V gene sequence: CDR1 MDHEN, CDR2 SYDVKM. There are 15 residues in the CDR3. In DNA, the CDR3 is TGTGCCAGCGAGATACCGGGACAGGGGATTTTGGGCTACACCTTC. Translating gives CASEIPGQGILGYTF.

V gene TRBV19 combines with J gene TRBJ1-2; 10 bases line up with TRBD1. The germline V gene has CDR1 LNHDA and CDR2 SQIVND (reference sequence). This CDR3 is built from 16 residues. Losses at the gene ends were 3 bases for V and 4 bases for J; bases not matched to a gene: 8. The CDR3 protein is CASSISGTGELYGYTF. CDR3 bases: TGTGCCAGTAGTATTTCTGGGACAGGGGAACTCTATGGCTACACCTTC. The full variable domain, completed using reference TRBV19 and TRBJ1-2, is DGGITQSPKYLFRKEGQNVTLSCEQNLNHDAMYWYRQDPGQGLRLIYYSQIVNDFQKGDIAEGYSVSREKKESFPLTVTSAQKNPTAFYLCASSISGTGELYGYTFGSGTRLTVV.

This clone has only one observation. The sample holds other DNA sequences that translate to the same CDR3. The chain joins TRBV5-1 to TRBJ1-2; D uncertain. The CDR3 runs to 13 residues. CDR1 and CDR2 (germline): SGHRS, YFSETQ. Trimming removed 0 bases at V and 0 bases at J, with 3 bases between. The CDR3 is CASSLGTNYGYTF. In nucleotides, the CDR3 is TGCGCCAGCAGCTTGGGTACTAACTATGGCTACACCTTC. The variable domain in full, with the rest retrieved from reference TRBV5-1 and TRBJ1-2, is KAGVTQTPRYLIKTRGQQVTLSCSPISGHRSVSWYQQTPGQGLQFLFEYFSETQRNKGNFPGRFSGRQFSNSRSEMNVSTLELGDSALYLCASSLGTNYGYTFGSGTRLTVV.

The chain carries TRBV7-3 and TRBJ2-3, with TRBD2 matching over 11 bases. The germline CDR1 and CDR2 sequences are SGHTA and FQGTGA. The CDR3 extends over 17 amino acids. V was clipped by 5 bases and J by 6 bases; unmatched bases: 13. CDR3 coding DNA: TGTGCCAGCAGCCTAAGGGGGCTAGCGGGGGGCGGGGATACGCAGTATTTT. Encoded protein: CASSLRGLAGGGDTQYF. Variable domain in full (rest from reference TRBV7-3 and TRBJ2-3): GAGVSQTPSNKVTEKGKYVELRCDPISGHTALYWYRQSLGQGPEFLIYFQGTGAADDSGLPNDRFFAVRPEGSVSTLKIQRTERGDSAVYLCASSLRGLAGGGDTQYFGPGTRLTVL.

The CDR3 region has the DNA TGCGCCAGCAGCTGGGGACAGGCATCGTACGAGCAGTACTTC. Residues: CASSWGQASYEQYF. The chain joins TRBV5-1 to TRBJ2-7; 8 bases match TRBD1. The CDR3 runs 14 residues. Trimming removed 3 bases from V and 4 bases from J; junction bases left unmatched: 6. The germline CDR1 and CDR2 sequences are SGHRS and YFSETQ. The whole variable domain, remainder taken from reference TRBV5-1 and TRBJ2-7, is KAGVTQTPRYLIKTRGQQVTLSCSPISGHRSVSWYQQTPGQGLQFLFEYFSETQRNKGNFPGRFSGRQFSNSRSEMNVSTLELGDSALYLCASSWGQASYEQYFGPGTRLTVT.

The chain combines TRBV7-2 with TRBJ2-7, with 7 bases fitting TRBD1. In germline, CDR1 is SGHTA, CDR2 FQGNSA. The length of the CDR3 is 15 residues. V dropped 2 bases and J dropped 1; count of bases not matched to a gene: 5. CDR3 sequence (DNA): TGTGCCAGCAGCTTACAGACAGGGCAGTCCTACGAGCAGTACTTC. Protein: CASSLQTGQSYEQYF. Combining the CDR3 with reference TRBV7-2 and TRBJ2-7 gives the whole variable domain GAGVSQSPSNKVTEKGKDVELRCDPISGHTALYWYRQSLGQGLEFLIYFQGNSAPDKSGLPSDRFSAERTGGSVSTLTIQRTQQEDSAVYLCASSLQTGQSYEQYFGPGTRLTVT.

The DNA of the CDR3 is TGTGCCAGCAGCTTGGAGGGGAACTATGGCTACACCTTC. This codes for CASSLEGNYGYTF. This chain uses TRBV5-4 with TRBJ1-2; possible D gene TRBD1, 5 bases. The length of the CDR3 is 13 residues. With 0 bases removed from V and 2 bases from J, the gap between germline ends came to 5 bases. CDR1 and CDR2 from the germline V gene are SGHNT and YYREEE (reference sequence).

This sequence joins TRBV30 and TRBJ1-5; 7 bases fit TRBD1. V gave up 5 bases and J gave up 5 bases; unmatched junction bases: 6. Germline CDR1 GTSNPN, CDR2 SVGIG (reference sequence). The length of the CDR3 is 13 residues. The CDR3 nucleotides read TGTGCCTGGTCGACAGGGCAACATCAGCCCCAGCATTTT. It translates to CAWSTGQHQPQHF.